This TCR beta chain was documented in a study of blood T cell repertoires in COVID-19. Study-wide background: Sources were T cells, B-cell-depleted T cells, or PBMCs; the material itself was cDNA or gDNA.

Looked up from germline, CDR1 is SGHDN and CDR2 is FVKESK. CDR3 length: 13 residues. V lost 1 base to trimming and J lost 5 bases, with 8 bases between them. This clone was seen more than once but under ten times. This sample also contains other DNA sequences that code for the same CDR3. Original handling: The assay estimated nucleated cells by amplifying reference gene primers. Produced via immunoSEQ multiplex PCR; TCRdb's table is partial and in-frame only. That table is the source of V, J and clone size, and D and trimming were worked out from the DNA. The sample has 93,000 or so clones, roughly 87% seen once.

This sequence joins TRBV14 and TRBJ1-2; no firm D call. The clonotype was recovered from a human donor in a cohort sampled during active COVID-19. The source material was peripheral blood. The CDR3 nucleotides read TGTGCCAGCAGCCAAGGCGCCAATTATGGCTACACCTTC. This sequence encodes CASSQGANYGYTF.